This TCR beta chain was sequenced during a study of blood T cell repertoires in COVID-19. Study overall: Donors in the United States, Italy and Spain gave samples during acute or convalescent COVID-19. Nucleic acid was either cDNA or gDNA, and it came from T cells, B-cell-depleted T cells, or PBMCs.

This clone was seen a single time. Per the original data handling: Nucleated cell number was recorded as an estimate derived from reference gene primer amplification. Libraries were prepared by immunoSEQ multiplex PCR; TCRdb keeps only in-frame clonotypes and omits some of them. V and J calls and clone size are copied from that table; D and trimming were computed from the DNA. This table has around 35,000 clones, more than 70% appearing once. The clonotype comes from a human donor in a cohort sampled during active COVID-19. Material for sequencing was peripheral blood.

The CDR3 sequence: CASSLFSGSNTGELFF. CDR3 DNA: TGTGCCAGCAGTTTATTCTCAGGCTCGAACACCGGGGAGCTGTTTTTT. The chain uses TRBV28 and TRBJ2-2; D is ambiguous. Trimming shortened V by 1 base and J by 0 bases, and 9 bases separated the two germline ends. The CDR3 consists of 16 residues. Per the germline V gene, CDR1 is MDHEN and CDR2 is SYDVKM.